These T cell receptor beta chains were read from a single sample in a study of cytomegalovirus exposure and HLA in healthy donors. The data were produced by immunoSEQ multiplex PCR, yet TCRdb's version contains in-frame clones alone and is incomplete. The sample carries roughly 48,000 clones, 65% to 85% recorded once. Input material: PBMCs. The source of these receptors is a man between 18 and 29 years old in good health and CMV-seronegative. CDR3s include the opening cysteine and the closing phenylalanine or tryptophan. The D gene is left open where the match is weak. Clone size is not always given. Where it is, it says once, few, many or a class for expanded clones.

d_gene: TRBD1
abundance: once
j_gene: TRBJ1-2
v_gene: TRBV11-2
CDR3nt: TGTGCCAGCAGCTTAGAAACAGGGGCGTATGGCTACACCTTC
CDR3aa: CASSLETGAYGYTF

d_gene: .
abundance: .
j_gene: TRBJ2-2
v_gene: TRBV28
CDR3nt: TGTGCCAGCAGGACGACAGGGAACACCGGGGAGCTGTTTTTT
CDR3aa: CASRTTGNTGELFF

d_gene: .
abundance: few
j_gene: TRBJ1-1
v_gene: TRBV27
CDR3nt: TGTGCCAGCAGTTCACAGGGCTCTGAAGCTTTCTTT
CDR3aa: CASSSQGSEAFF

d_gene: .
abundance: .
j_gene: TRBJ1-1
v_gene: TRBV4-3
CDR3nt: TGCGCCAGCAGCCAAGATGAGGGCAAAGTGAACACTGAAGCTTTCTTT
CDR3aa: CASSQDEGKVNTEAFF

d_gene: TRBD1
abundance: .
j_gene: TRBJ2-1
v_gene: TRBV25-1
CDR3nt: TGTGCCAGCAGCAGGGGGAACTTGAGGGGTGAGCAGTTCTTC
CDR3aa: CASSRGNLRGEQFF

d_gene: TRBD1
abundance: .
j_gene: TRBJ1-5
v_gene: TRBV11-1
CDR3nt: TGTGCCAGCAGCTCCTGGGACAGTAGCAATCAGCCCCAGCATTTT
CDR3aa: CASSSWDSSNQPQHF

d_gene: .
abundance: .
j_gene: TRBJ2-2
v_gene: TRBV4-2
CDR3nt: TGTGCCAGCAGCCGACCCGGGACTCCTAACACCGGGGAGCTGTTTTTT
CDR3aa: CASSRPGTPNTGELFF

d_gene: .
abundance: .
j_gene: TRBJ2-4
v_gene: TRBV6-6
CDR3nt: TGTGCCAGCAGTGGAGGGAACTTAGCCAAAAACATTCAGTACTTC
CDR3aa: CASSGGNLAKNIQYF

d_gene: .
abundance: .
j_gene: TRBJ2-1
v_gene: TRBV10-3
CDR3nt: TGTGCCATCAGTGAGGATGAGGAGCAGTTCTTC
CDR3aa: CAISEDEEQFF

d_gene: TRBD2
abundance: once
j_gene: TRBJ2-3
v_gene: TRBV2
CDR3nt: TGTGCCAGCTTAGACACGGGCGGTGGGTTTACTAGCGGGAGAAGCACAGATACGCAGTATTTT
CDR3aa: CASLDTGGGFTSGRSTDTQYF

d_gene: .
abundance: .
j_gene: TRBJ1-4
v_gene: TRBV5-1
CDR3nt: TGCGCCAGCAGCTTTAACAGGGAAAAACTGTTTTTT
CDR3aa: CASSFNREKLFF

d_gene: .
abundance: .
j_gene: TRBJ2-3
v_gene: TRBV6-5
CDR3nt: TGTGCCAGCAGTTACAGCTGGGCCAATAAGGATACGCAGTATTTT
CDR3aa: CASSYSWANKDTQYF

d_gene: .
abundance: .
j_gene: TRBJ1-2
v_gene: TRBV7-2
CDR3nt: TGTGCCAGCAGCTTAGAAGTCAGGGAAACCTATGGCTACACCTTC
CDR3aa: CASSLEVRETYGYTF

d_gene: .
abundance: .
j_gene: TRBJ2-5
v_gene: TRBV7-7
CDR3nt: TGTGCTAGCAGCCCAGGATTCTTCGAGACCCAGTACTTC
CDR3aa: CASSPGFFETQYF

d_gene: .
abundance: .
j_gene: TRBJ2-1
v_gene: TRBV6-1
CDR3nt: TGTGCCAGCGGTTGGGGGGATGAGCAGTTCTTC
CDR3aa: CASGWGDEQFF

d_gene: .
abundance: .
j_gene: TRBJ2-1
v_gene: TRBV29-1
CDR3nt: TGCAGCGTTGCCACTTGGAGCTCCTACAATGAGCAGTTCTTC
CDR3aa: CSVATWSSYNEQFF

d_gene: TRBD2
abundance: .
j_gene: TRBJ2-1
v_gene: TRBV30
CDR3nt: TGTGCCTGGAGAGCCCCGGGGAGGGTGGACAATGAGCAGTTCTTC
CDR3aa: CAWRAPGRVDNEQFF

d_gene: .
abundance: .
j_gene: TRBJ2-7
v_gene: TRBV11-3
CDR3nt: TGTGCCAGCAGCTTAGGGCGGGGCTCGAGCGAGCAGTACTTC
CDR3aa: CASSLGRGSSEQYF

d_gene: .
abundance: .
j_gene: TRBJ2-5
v_gene: TRBV9
CDR3nt: TGTGCCAGCAGCGCCCGGGACTTCCAAGAGACCCAGTACTTC
CDR3aa: CASSARDFQETQYF

d_gene: TRBD1
abundance: few
j_gene: TRBJ2-7
v_gene: TRBV10-3
CDR3nt: TGTGCCACCCTGGGACAGGGCGGCTACGAGCAGTACTTC
CDR3aa: CATLGQGGYEQYF

d_gene: .
abundance: .
j_gene: TRBJ2-4
v_gene: TRBV11-2
CDR3nt: TGTGCCAGCAGCTTATGGGGGGAGTTGAACATTCAGTACTTC
CDR3aa: CASSLWGELNIQYF

d_gene: .
abundance: .
j_gene: TRBJ2-6
v_gene: TRBV11-3
CDR3nt: TGTGCCAGCAGCTTAGGCCGCGGGACAGACGTGATGGCCAACGTCCTGACTTTC
CDR3aa: CASSLGRGTDVMANVLTF

d_gene: TRBD1
abundance: .
j_gene: TRBJ2-6
v_gene: TRBV29-1
CDR3nt: TGCAGCGTTGGGAGGGGGACAGGAGGGTCTGGGGCCAACGTCCTGACTTTC
CDR3aa: CSVGRGTGGSGANVLTF

d_gene: .
abundance: .
j_gene: TRBJ1-5
v_gene: TRBV19
CDR3nt: TGTGCCAGTAGTATACTCCCCAATCAGCCCCAGCATTTT
CDR3aa: CASSILPNQPQHF

d_gene: .
abundance: .
j_gene: TRBJ2-7
v_gene: TRBV29-1
CDR3nt: TGCAGCTCTAAGCAGGCCCCTAGCTCGGAGCAGTACTTC
CDR3aa: CSSKQAPSSEQYF

d_gene: .
abundance: few
j_gene: TRBJ2-1
v_gene: TRBV27
CDR3nt: TGTGCCAGCAGTTATGCGAACCGAGGGGGGCAGTTCTTC
CDR3aa: CASSYANRGGQFF

d_gene: .
abundance: few
j_gene: TRBJ2-7
v_gene: TRBV9
CDR3nt: TGTGCCAGCAGCGGCAGCGGTACCTACGAGCAGTACTTC
CDR3aa: CASSGSGTYEQYF

d_gene: .
abundance: .
j_gene: TRBJ2-7
v_gene: TRBV6-5
CDR3nt: TGTGCCAGCAGCGCCATGGCCCACTACGAGCAGTACTTC
CDR3aa: CASSAMAHYEQYF

d_gene: .
abundance: .
j_gene: TRBJ2-7
v_gene: TRBV27
CDR3nt: TGTGCCAGTAGTGTGAACACCTACGAGCAGTACTTC
CDR3aa: CASSVNTYEQYF

d_gene: TRBD1
abundance: .
j_gene: TRBJ1-5
v_gene: TRBV6-6
CDR3nt: TGTGCCAGCAGGAACAGGGGTACCTACAATCAGCCCCAGCATTTT
CDR3aa: CASRNRGTYNQPQHF

d_gene: TRBD1
abundance: .
j_gene: TRBJ1-5
v_gene: TRBV6-5
CDR3nt: TGTGCCAGCAGACAGGGGGATCAGCCCCAGCATTTT
CDR3aa: CASRQGDQPQHF

d_gene: TRBD1
abundance: few
j_gene: TRBJ1-6
v_gene: TRBV10-3
CDR3nt: TGTGCCATCAGGAACTCAGGGGGTGGTTCACCCCTCCACTTT
CDR3aa: CAIRNSGGGSPLHF

d_gene: TRBD1
abundance: once
j_gene: TRBJ2-6
v_gene: TRBV4-2
CDR3nt: TGTGCCAGCAGCCTAACCCTGGGGACAGGGAGGTCTGGGGCCAACGTCCTGACTTTC
CDR3aa: CASSLTLGTGRSGANVLTF

d_gene: TRBD1
abundance: few
j_gene: TRBJ2-7
v_gene: TRBV28
CDR3nt: TGTGCCAGCAGTTTCATAGGACAGGGGTTATACGAGCAGTACTTC
CDR3aa: CASSFIGQGLYEQYF

d_gene: TRBD1
abundance: .
j_gene: TRBJ1-3
v_gene: TRBV7-6
CDR3nt: TGTGCCAGCAGCCCTCCGGCCAGGGGGCTAACAGGAAACACCATATATTTT
CDR3aa: CASSPPARGLTGNTIYF

d_gene: .
abundance: .
j_gene: TRBJ2-2
v_gene: TRBV4-2
CDR3nt: TGTGCCAGCAGCCAGTCTTCGGGGAGAACCGGGGAGCTGTTTTTT
CDR3aa: CASSQSSGRTGELFF

d_gene: .
abundance: once
j_gene: TRBJ2-2
v_gene: TRBV7-3
CDR3nt: TGTGCCAGCGGGCGGGCCTCGAACACCGGGGAGCTGTTTTTT
CDR3aa: CASGRASNTGELFF

d_gene: TRBD1
abundance: .
j_gene: TRBJ2-4
v_gene: TRBV7-2
CDR3nt: TGTGCCAGCAGACCGCCCCGGGACAGGGGTTTCCAAAACATTCAGTACTTC
CDR3aa: CASRPPRDRGFQNIQYF

d_gene: .
abundance: .
j_gene: TRBJ1-1
v_gene: TRBV9
CDR3nt: TGTGCCAGCAGCGTAGACTTCCACTTGGACACTGAAGCTTTCTTT
CDR3aa: CASSVDFHLDTEAFF

d_gene: .
abundance: once
j_gene: TRBJ2-7
v_gene: TRBV6-5
CDR3nt: TGTGCCAGCACCAAGGCGGGGACCACCTACGAGCAGTACTTC
CDR3aa: CASTKAGTTYEQYF

d_gene: TRBD1
abundance: .
j_gene: TRBJ2-7
v_gene: TRBV28
CDR3nt: TGTGCCAGCAGAACAGGGGGTTTGGCCTACGAGCAGTACTTC
CDR3aa: CASRTGGLAYEQYF

d_gene: TRBD1
abundance: once
j_gene: TRBJ2-7
v_gene: TRBV13
CDR3nt: TGTGCCAGCAGCCCGGGACAGAGAGACTACGAGCAGTACTTC
CDR3aa: CASSPGQRDYEQYF

d_gene: TRBD1
abundance: .
j_gene: TRBJ2-3
v_gene: TRBV28
CDR3nt: TGTGCCAGCAGCTTGGACAGGGCCCAGGACGATACGCAGTATTTT
CDR3aa: CASSLDRAQDDTQYF

d_gene: TRBD1
abundance: .
j_gene: TRBJ1-1
v_gene: TRBV30
CDR3nt: TGTGCCTGGAGTTCCTGGACAGGCCTGAACACTGAAGCTTTCTTT
CDR3aa: CAWSSWTGLNTEAFF

d_gene: .
abundance: .
j_gene: TRBJ1-1
v_gene: TRBV23-1
CDR3nt: TGCGCCGGAGGGTGGGAGCCCATGAACACTGAAGCTTTCTTT
CDR3aa: CAGGWEPMNTEAFF

d_gene: TRBD1
abundance: .
j_gene: TRBJ1-1
v_gene: TRBV2
CDR3nt: TGTGCCAGCAGGGAGACAGGGGGCTTAGGGAACACTGAAGCTTTCTTT
CDR3aa: CASRETGGLGNTEAFF

d_gene: .
abundance: .
j_gene: TRBJ1-1
v_gene: TRBV9
CDR3nt: TGTGCCAGCGGCTTATTAGGGAGCCGGAGTGAAGCTTTCTTT
CDR3aa: CASGLLGSRSEAFF

d_gene: TRBD1
abundance: .
j_gene: TRBJ2-5
v_gene: TRBV28
CDR3nt: TGTGCCAGCAGGCAGGGACAGGGAATTCAAGAGACCCAGTACTTC
CDR3aa: CASRQGQGIQETQYF

d_gene: TRBD1
abundance: few
j_gene: TRBJ2-7
v_gene: TRBV30
CDR3nt: TGTGCCTGGAGTGTAGCAGGGGGCTTCCCCTACGAGCAGTACTTC
CDR3aa: CAWSVAGGFPYEQYF